This T cell receptor beta chain was captured by sequencing in a study of early T cells in non-severe SARS-CoV-2 infection. Overall study context: Whole-blood bulk RNA, unsorted, was sequenced, and chains were unpaired.

The V gene's germline CDR1 is MNHNS and CDR2 SASEGT. Trimming removed 2 bases at V and 1 base at J, with 4 bases between. This CDR3 spans 13 amino acids. Molecules of cDNA were individually given unique molecular identifiers that were attached to them. TCRdb ran MiXCR on the 5' RACE reads and lists one entry per CDR3 protein. The data contain about 60,000 distinct CDR3 sequences, roughly 14% of them singletons. The source material was whole blood. The chain carries TRBV6-1 and TRBJ2-3, with D hard to call. The sequence derives from an adult who was a healthcare worker with PCR-confirmed SARS-CoV-2 infection or an uninfected control (not recorded which). The CDR3 nucleotides are TGTGCCAGCAGTGAACAGGGCACAGATACGCAGTATTTT. This encodes CASSEQGTDTQYF.